The clone carrying this T cell receptor beta chain was seen a handful of times. No antigen is known for it. This specimen comes from a study of T-cell memory formation after mild COVID-19. Turning to the study itself: For the most part, TCR clusters were specific to one donor.

TCRdb redid the calling of the 5' RACE reads with MiXCR, one entry per CDR3 protein. Here the sample spans around 450,000 distinct CDR3 sequences, 24% being singletons. General study findings and limits: Certain responding clones were present in pre-infection memory, suggesting participation of cross-reactive memory. Balance between CD4 and CD8 was seen in clones contracting day 15 to 85, and a CD4+ lean was seen in later expanders. SARS-CoV-2 specificity of second-wave clones peaking day 37 was unconfirmed.

CDR3 length: 15 amino acids. With V trimmed by 5 bases and J by 6 bases, 10 bases remained unmatched. CDR1 SGHTA and CDR2 FQGNSA come from the germline V gene. The rearrangement links TRBV7-2 to TRBJ2-7, with 10 bases aligning to TRBD1. The TCR originated in an adult woman who had mild COVID-19 (a few samples of this study predate the infection). Cell type and time point are not known. Sequencing was done on a sample of PBMCs or a T cell subset sorted from them (not recorded which). The chain's CDR3 is CASSRKAGQGPEQYF. CDR3 sequence (DNA): TGTGCCAGCAGCAGAAAGGCGGGACAGGGGCCCGAGCAGTACTTC.